The 6 T cell receptor beta chains in this list originate from one sample, sequenced in a study of T cell responses to AZD1222 COVID-19 vaccine. Assay used: immunoSEQ multiplex PCR; TCRdb lists only in-frame clones, some missing. The table lists approximately 220,000 clones, about 93% of them singletons. Sequenced material: peripheral blood, taken on day 0 of MenACWY control vaccination. These TCRs come from an adult in good health.

V and J are TRBV3-1 (or the pseudogene TRBV3-2) and TRBJ1-6, with a tentative D call TRBD1 (6 bases). The CDR3 runs 15 residues. Germline V gene sequence: CDR1 LGHDT, CDR2 YNNKEL (reference sequence). Trimming cost V 3 bases and J 1 base, with 7 bases left between them. The CDR3 here is CASSQGASYNSPLHF. Here the CDR3 DNA reads TGTGCCAGCAGCCAGGGGGCGTCCTATAATTCACCCCTCCACTTT.

The J gene is TRBJ1-3, the V gene TRBV19; 8 positions agree with TRBD1. The CDR3 consists of 16 residues. The V segment lost 6 bases and the J segment 0 bases; nucleotides outside the gene matches: 7. Per germline, CDR1 LNHDA and CDR2 SQIVND (reference sequence). CDR3 sequence (DNA): TGTGCCAGTAGCCCCGGGACAGGCCGCTCTGGAAACACCATATATTTT. Translation gives CASSPGTGRSGNTIYF.

This clone was counted a single time. The J gene is TRBJ1-2, the V gene TRBV6-4; D is uncertain. V shed 4 bases and J shed 8 bases, with 14 bases lying between them. In germline, CDR1 is MRHNA, CDR2 SNTAGT. The CDR3 spans 13 residues. Here the CDR3 reads CASSADWADGYTF. The CDR3 nucleotides read TGTGCCAGCAGTGCCGACTGGGCCGACGGCTACACCTTC.

The table lists this clone with a count of one. The chain combines TRBV7-8 with TRBJ2-2; tentatively, D is TRBD2 (6 bases). Trimming left V 5 bases short and J 0 bases short, with 13 bases between. There are 16 residues in the CDR3. Looked up from germline, CDR1 is SGHVS and CDR2 is FQNEAQ. CDR3 loop: CASSPASGANTGELFF. The CDR3 coding sequence is TGTGCCAGCAGCCCTGCTTCGGGGGCGAACACCGGGGAGCTGTTTTTT.

CDR3 DNA: TGTGCCAGCAGTCCCGCCCCCGCGAGGAACACTGAAGCTTTCTTT. Its translation is CASSPAPARNTEAFF. This rearrangement joins TRBV6-8 to TRBJ1-1, with D uncertain. CDR3 length equals 15 residues. CDR1 and CDR2 from the germline V gene are MNHGY and SAAAGT. V was pared by 5 bases and J by 1 base, with 14 bases between.

The gene calls are TRBV18 and TRBJ2-5, with TRBD2 identical over 12 bases. Losses at the gene ends were 8 bases for V and 6 bases for J; bases not matched to a gene: 4. Germline CDR1 is KGHSH and CDR2 is LQKENI. The CDR3 has 13 residues. DNA for the CDR3: TGTGCCAGCGCTAGCGGGGGGGCCCAGACCCAGTACTTC. Its translation is CASASGGAQTQYF.